This T cell receptor beta chain was sequenced for a study of blood T cell repertoires in COVID-19. Profiling relied on immunoSEQ multiplex PCR, and the TCRdb table lists in-frame clones only, not all of them. This sample yields approximately 300,000 clones, of which roughly 90% are seen a single time; around 4.2% belongs to the top ten. The origin of this receptor is a woman aged 25-40 years who had been exposed to COVID-19. The sequenced sample consisted of PBMCs or T cells enriched from blood (not recorded which).

CDR3 residues: CASIFTPGGPYEQYF. The CDR3 bases are TGTGCCAGCATTTTTACTCCGGGGGGTCCCTACGAGCAGTACTTC. This chain connects TRBV6-5 to TRBJ2-7, with TRBD2 identical over 7 bases. V trimming: 7 bases; J trimming: 2 bases; junction bases outside the gene matches: 11. The CDR3 extends over 15 amino acids. Germline CDR1 is MNHEY and CDR2 is SVGAGI.